This TCR beta chain was identified during a study of T cell changes during pregnancy in multiple sclerosis. V shed 6 bases and J shed 4 bases, with 16 bases lying between them. The CDR3 is 15 amino acids. Germline CDR1 and CDR2: WSHSY and SAAADI. Using immunoSEQ multiplex PCR, the repertoire was profiled, and TCRdb retains in-frame clones only, with some absent. The sample lists 69,000 or so clones; 91% were seen once. The sequencing used CD4+ T cells from peripheral blood mononuclear cells, collected in the third trimester of pregnancy. This TCR came from a female donor in good health, enrolled as a control in a pregnancy study. The V call is TRBV10-2, the J call TRBJ1-5; D is uncertain. CDR3 amino acids: CASRTNTETNQPQHF. The CDR3 DNA reads TGCGCCAGCAGAACCAACACGGAGACGAATCAGCCCCAGCATTTT.